Each of the 29 T cell receptor beta chains below was sequenced from the same sample in a study of blood T cell repertoires in COVID-19. Some clones are missing from TCRdb's copy, which holds only in-frame ones; the method was immunoSEQ multiplex PCR. The profile shows roughly 250,000 clones, around 89% of them singletons. The sample was peripheral blood. These receptors came from a man aged 25-45 years with acute or convalescent COVID-19.

V is TRBV3-1 (or the pseudogene TRBV3-2) and J is TRBJ1-6, with TRBD1 matching over 8 bases. Trimming cost V 4 bases and J 9 bases; bases outside gene matches: 5. CDR1 and CDR2 (germline): LGHDT, YNNKEL (reference sequence). The CDR3 contains 14 residues. CDR3 DNA: TGTGCCAGCAGCCGAAGGACAGGGAGTTCACCCCTCCACTTT. Translation gives CASSRRTGSSPLHF.

The chain carries TRBV24-1 and TRBJ2-1; TRBD2 matches 9 bases. The CDR3 has 16 residues. J gave up 8 bases and V 8 bases, and 15 bases lay outside the gene matches. The germline V gene has CDR1 KGHDR and CDR2 SFDVKD. The CDR3, as DNA: TGTGCCACCACGAAAGGAGTAGCGGGAGATTTCGATGAGCAGTTCTTC. Protein sequence: CATTKGVAGDFDEQFF.

This chain connects TRBV14 to TRBJ1-1; D call uncertain. Germline V gene lookup returns CDR1 SGHDN and CDR2 FVKESK. This CDR3 has 13 residues. V dropped 0 bases and J dropped 1 base, with 3 bases sitting between them. The CDR3 nucleotides read TGTGCCAGCAGCCAAGATCAGAACACTGAAGCTTTCTTT. The encoded protein is CASSQDQNTEAFF. The variable domain in full, with the rest retrieved from reference TRBV14 and TRBJ1-1, is EAGVTQFPSHSVIEKGQTVTLRCDPISGHDNLYWYRRVMGKEIKFLLHFVKESKQDESGMPNNRFLAERTGGTYSTLKVQPAELEDSGVYFCASSQDQNTEAFFGQGTRLTVV.

The rearrangement joins TRBV2 to TRBJ2-3, with 8 nucleotides matching TRBD2. The CDR3 is 15 amino acids. Per the germline V gene, CDR1 is SNHLY and CDR2 is FYNNEI. V shed 3 bases and J 6 bases; nucleotides not matched to a gene: 8. Written as DNA, the CDR3 is TGTGCCAGCAGTGATGTATTAGCGGGGTGGGATACGCAGTATTTT. This codes for CASSDVLAGWDTQYF.

This sequence joins TRBV5-1 and TRBJ2-1, with 9 positions matching TRBD2. This CDR3 contains 15 residues. Unmatched junction bases numbered 5, after V lost 4 bases and J lost 3 bases. Germline lookup yields CDR1 SGHRS and CDR2 YFSETQ. The CDR3 here is CASSASGTRYNEQFF. CDR3 bases: TGCGCCAGCAGCGCTAGCGGGACGCGCTACAATGAGCAGTTCTTC.

V and J are TRBV3-1 (or the pseudogene TRBV3-2) and TRBJ2-7, with 14 bases lining up with TRBD2. Losses at the gene ends were 4 bases for V and 7 bases for J; bases not matched to a gene: 6. The CDR3 totals 15 residues. Germline CDR1 is LGHDT and CDR2 is YNNKEL (reference sequence). CDR3 amino acids: CASSLGLAGAGEQYF. CDR3 bases: TGTGCCAGCAGCCTGGGACTAGCGGGAGCAGGAGAGCAGTACTTC.

The gene calls are TRBV30 and TRBJ2-1, with D uncertain. This CDR3 has 12 residues. CDR1 and CDR2 from the germline V gene are GTSNPN and SVGIG (reference sequence). The V and J ends lost 2 bases and 4 bases respectively, with 6 bases between them. The CDR3: CAWSTRYNEQFF. DNA for the CDR3: TGTGCCTGGAGTACGAGATACAATGAGCAGTTCTTC.

CDR3 bases: TGTGCCAGCATGTGGGGCAGGGTCGGGACCGGGGAGCTGTTTTTT. Its protein is CASMWGRVGTGELFF. J is TRBJ2-2 and V is TRBV28; maybe TRBD1 (5 bases). V was pared by 7 bases and J by 5 bases, with 17 bases between. This CDR3 is built from 15 residues. The germline gives CDR1 MDHEN, CDR2 SYDVKM.

This rearrangement joins TRBV7-8 to TRBJ2-1; a possible D gene is TRBD2 (5 bases). This CDR3 spans 14 amino acids. Trimming pared 7 bases from V and 2 bases from J, leaving 12 bases between. Per germline, CDR1 SGHVS and CDR2 FQNEAQ. DNA for the CDR3: TGTGCCAGCACCCTAGCTAGCCCCTACAATGAGCAGTTCTTC. This gives the protein CASTLASPYNEQFF.

This clone has only one observation. The chain carries TRBV30 and TRBJ2-2; D unclear. CDR1 GTSNPN and CDR2 SVGIG come from the germline V gene (reference sequence). This CDR3 is built from 14 residues. V was shortened by 0 bases and J by 1 base, with 6 bases between the two germline ends. In nucleotides, the CDR3 is TGTGCCTGGAGTGTACAAGTGAACACCGGGGAGCTGTTTTTT. It translates to CAWSVQVNTGELFF.

The chain uses TRBV5-1 and TRBJ2-2; 7 nucleotides agree with TRBD1. The CDR3 extends over 16 amino acids. With V trimmed by 2 bases and J by 2 bases, 6 bases remained unmatched. CDR1 and CDR2 from the germline V gene are SGHRS and YFSETQ. This chain's CDR3 is CASSLSGTDNTGELFF. The CDR3 coding sequence is TGCGCCAGCAGCTTATCCGGGACAGATAACACCGGGGAGCTGTTTTTT. The full variable domain, rest sourced from reference TRBV5-1 and TRBJ2-2, is KAGVTQTPRYLIKTRGQQVTLSCSPISGHRSVSWYQQTPGQGLQFLFEYFSETQRNKGNFPGRFSGRQFSNSRSEMNVSTLELGDSALYLCASSLSGTDNTGELFFGEGSRLTVL.

The chain employs TRBV19 and TRBJ1-5; possibly TRBD1 for D (5 bases). Germline V gene data show CDR1 as LNHDA and CDR2 as SQIVND (reference sequence). This CDR3 comprises 15 residues. The V end lost 6 bases, the J end lost 3 bases, and 15 bases lay between the germline ends. CDR3 nucleotide sequence: TGTGCCAGTAGAATGGGACTCAGGTCCAATCAGCCCCAGCATTTT. Amino acid sequence: CASRMGLRSNQPQHF.

The V gene is TRBV11-2, the J gene TRBJ2-3, with 8 positions matching TRBD1. V was pared by 5 bases and J by 4 bases, with 8 bases of the junction left unmatched. The CDR3 consists of 15 residues. CDR1 and CDR2 from the germline V gene are SGHAT and FQNNGV. The CDR3 DNA follows: TGTGCCAGCAGCCCTGGGACAGGCTCATCAGATACGCAGTATTTT. Protein: CASSPGTGSSDTQYF.

This rearrangement joins TRBV27 to TRBJ2-2; 12 positions match TRBD2. V lost 6 bases to trimming and J lost 6 bases; unmatched junction nucleotides: 8. The CDR3 length is 16 residues. The germline gives CDR1 MNHEY, CDR2 SMNVEV (reference sequence). The CDR3 sequence: CASRGLAGKRAGELFF. The CDR3 coding sequence is TGTGCCAGCAGAGGACTAGCGGGAAAAAGGGCCGGGGAGCTGTTTTTT.

The gene calls are TRBV3-1 (or the pseudogene TRBV3-2) and TRBJ2-2, with 14 positions matching TRBD2. V was pared by 4 bases and J by 5 bases, with 12 bases of the junction left unmatched. Germline CDR1 LGHDT, CDR2 YNNKEL (reference sequence). CDR3 length: 19 residues. The CDR3 is CASSPTGTSGRWYTGELFF. For the CDR3, the DNA is TGTGCCAGCAGCCCTACCGGGACTAGCGGGAGATGGTATACCGGGGAGCTGTTTTTT.

The chain employs TRBV30 and TRBJ1-1; possible D gene TRBD1, 5 bases. The CDR3 runs to 17 residues. V lost 3 bases to trimming and J lost 0 bases, with 20 bases between them. The germline V gene encodes CDR1 GTSNPN and CDR2 SVGIG (reference sequence). The CDR3 is CAWSRGGREGMNTEAFF. For the CDR3, the DNA is TGTGCCTGGAGCCGGGGGGGAAGGGAGGGGATGAACACTGAAGCTTTCTTT.

The chain recombines TRBV1 with TRBJ2-7; whether TRBD2, the table's D call, matches the DNA was not checked. TRBV1 is an annotated pseudogene. This CDR3 spans 14 amino acids. CDR3 bases: TGCACCAGCAGCCGACTAAGCGGGAGCTACGAGCAGTACTTC. As protein: CTSSRLSGSYEQYF.

CDR3 region: CASSQTTVQPQHF. The CDR3 nucleotides read TGTGCCAGCAGCCAAACTACGGTTCAGCCCCAGCATTTT. The genes are TRBV6-5 and TRBJ1-5, with D unresolved. The CDR3 runs to 13 residues. V was shortened by 6 bases and J by 6 bases, with 12 bases between the two germline ends. In germline, CDR1 is MNHEY, CDR2 SVGAGI.

This rearrangement joins TRBV27 to TRBJ1-1; 7 positions match TRBD1. J was trimmed by 3 bases and V by 6 bases; bases with no gene match: 4. From germline, CDR1 is MNHEY and CDR2 SMNVEV (reference sequence). The CDR3 length is 13 residues. CDR3 nucleotide sequence: TGTGCCAGCAGCCTTACAGGGGACACTGAAGCTTTCTTT. Its protein is CASSLTGDTEAFF.

The chain carries TRBV11-3 and TRBJ2-3; 14 bases are a match to TRBD2. V was pared by 1 base and J by 6 bases, with 0 bases of the junction left unmatched. The CDR3 is made up of 15 amino acids. Germline loops: CDR1 SGHNT, CDR2 YENEEA. CDR3 sequence (DNA): TGTGCCAGCAGCTTAGGGACTAGCGGGAGGGATACGCAGTATTTT. This codes for CASSLGTSGRDTQYF. Combining the CDR3 with reference TRBV11-3 and TRBJ2-3 gives the whole variable domain EAGVVQSPRYKIIEKKQPVAFWCNPISGHNTLYWYLQNLGQGPELLIRYENEEAVDDSQLPKDRFSAERLKGVDSTLKIQPAELGDSAVYLCASSLGTSGRDTQYFGPGTRLTVL.

This chain connects TRBV5-3 to TRBJ1-2; D is uncertain. TRBV5-3 is an ORF, with its function uncertain. The CDR3 consists of 14 residues. V was shortened by 1 base and J by 8 bases, with 15 bases between the two germline ends. CDR3: CARSLPRQALGYTF. The CDR3 bases are TGTGCCAGAAGCTTGCCCAGGCAGGCGTTAGGCTACACCTTC.

The chain's CDR3 is CASSPGVPAFF. The CDR3 DNA follows: TGTGCCAGCAGTCCAGGGGTGCCAGCTTTCTTT. The V and J genes are TRBV2 and TRBJ1-1, with D possibly matching TRBD1 (6 bases). The ends were cut back, 5 bases at V and 10 bases at J, with 11 bases in the middle. The length of the CDR3 is 11 residues. Germline V gene lookup returns CDR1 SNHLY and CDR2 FYNNEI.

V usage is TRBV27 and J usage is TRBJ2-1; 12 bases line up with TRBD2. Germline loops: CDR1 MNHEY, CDR2 SMNVEV (reference sequence). Losses at the gene ends were 3 bases for V and 4 bases for J; bases not matched to a gene: 4. This CDR3 contains 16 residues. This CDR3 reads CASSFGLAGNYNEQFF. The CDR3 DNA follows: TGTGCCAGCAGTTTTGGACTAGCGGGGAATTACAATGAGCAGTTCTTC.

The chain links TRBV20-1 to TRBJ1-2; no reliable D call. The ends were cut back, 5 bases at V and 4 bases at J, with 8 bases in the middle. Germline lookup yields CDR1 DFQATT and CDR2 SNEGSKA (reference sequence). The CDR3 contains 11 residues. CDR3 nucleotides: TGCAGTGCTTTATTATCCTATGGCTACACCTTC. It yields the protein CSALLSYGYTF.

The count of this clone is one. The rearrangement joins TRBV28 to TRBJ2-7; TRBD2 matches 12 bases. Germline values: CDR1 MDHEN, CDR2 SYDVKM. The CDR3 length is 18 residues. V shed 7 bases and J 0 bases; nucleotides not matched to a gene: 13. In DNA, the CDR3 is TGTGCCAGCAACGGACTAGCGGGACTCCAATGGGGCTCCTACGAGCAGTACTTC. Amino acid sequence: CASNGLAGLQWGSYEQYF.

This clone was observed a few times. The rearrangement uses TRBV10-1 and TRBJ2-2; the D gene is possibly TRBD2 (6 bases). Germline-derived CDR1 and CDR2 are WNHNN and SYGVQD (reference sequence). Trimming took 6 bases from V and 6 from J, leaving 11 bases between them. The length of the CDR3 is 13 residues. This CDR3 reads CASSGSGAGELFF. The DNA of the CDR3 is TGCGCCAGCAGCGGGAGTGGGGCCGGGGAGCTGTTTTTT.

The rearrangement links TRBV3-1 (or the pseudogene TRBV3-2) to TRBJ2-5, with 8 bases lining up with TRBD2. The CDR3 contains 17 residues. Germline values: CDR1 LGHDT, CDR2 YNNKEL (reference sequence). Trimming removed 0 bases from V and 5 bases from J; junction bases left unmatched: 11. The DNA for the CDR3 is TGTGCCAGCAGCCAAGATTATGGTAGCGGGGTAGGTGAGACCCAGTACTTC. Encoded protein: CASSQDYGSGVGETQYF.

This chain links TRBV5-6 with TRBJ1-4; D uncertain. V was cut by 0 bases and J by 3 bases, with 9 bases left in between. This CDR3 has 15 amino acids. Germline CDR1 reads SGHDT; CDR2 reads YYEEEE. DNA for the CDR3: TGTGCCAGCAGCTTGGCGGGAAACCCTAATGAAAAACTGTTTTTT. Residues: CASSLAGNPNEKLFF.

About this clone itself: Other DNA sequences in this sample translate to the same CDR3. J is TRBJ1-5 and V is TRBV5-8, with D perhaps TRBD1 (5 bases). Germline V gene lookup returns CDR1 SGHTS and CDR2 YDEGEE. This CDR3 contains 15 residues. Trimming took 0 bases from V and 1 from J, leaving 8 bases between them. The CDR3 bases are TGTGCCAGCAGCTTGGCAGGGTACAGCAATCAGCCCCAGCATTTT. Protein product: CASSLAGYSNQPQHF.